Listed below are T cell receptor beta chains from one sample, sequenced in a study of CD8 T cells in Susac syndrome. TCRdb called the immunoSEQ multiplex PCR reads again in MiXCR, with one record for every CDR3 protein. The sample lists under 150,000 distinct CDR3 sequences, around 85% occurring once. The sample consisted of CD8+ T cells from PBMCs. The receptors originated from a human donor with multiple sclerosis. Both conserved end residues are part of each CDR3. Each record gives: J gene, V gene, D gene, clone size, CDR3 DNA, CDR3 protein. D genes are given only for firm matches. Only some rows state a clone size, as once, few, many or a class for expanded clones.

j_call: TRBJ2-2; v_call: TRBV30; d_call: NA; clone_size: few; cdr3_nt: TGTGCCTGGAGTGTCCCGACGGGGGAATCCGGGGAGCTGTTTTTT; cdr3_aa: CAWSVPTGESGELFF
j_call: TRBJ2-2; v_call: TRBV24-1; d_call: NA; clone_size: NA; cdr3_nt: TGTGCCACGGGACCCGGGGGACTTCCTAACACCGGGGAGCTGTTTTTT; cdr3_aa: CATGPGGLPNTGELFF
j_call: TRBJ1-1; v_call: TRBV7-9; d_call: NA; clone_size: NA; cdr3_nt: TGTGCCAGCAGCTTAGCCCCGGAAACTGAAGCTTTCTTT; cdr3_aa: CASSLAPETEAFF
j_call: TRBJ2-5; v_call: TRBV11-2; d_call: NA; clone_size: NA; cdr3_nt: TGTGCCAGCAGCTTAGCGTGGGGAGTTGAGACCCAGTACTTC; cdr3_aa: CASSLAWGVETQYF
j_call: TRBJ2-1; v_call: TRBV24-1; d_call: TRBD2; clone_size: NA; cdr3_nt: TGTGCCACCAGCGCACTAGCGGGAGGGCCCGTTGAGCAGTTCTTC; cdr3_aa: CATSALAGGPVEQFF
j_call: TRBJ2-1; v_call: TRBV20-1; d_call: NA; clone_size: NA; cdr3_nt: TGCAGTGCTCCCAAGCCGGGGAACCAAAATGAGCAGTTCTTC; cdr3_aa: CSAPKPGNQNEQFF
j_call: TRBJ1-1; v_call: TRBV27; d_call: NA; clone_size: NA; cdr3_nt: TGTGCCAGCACCCACGGAGGGGGGAACACTGAAGCTTTCTTT; cdr3_aa: CASTHGGGNTEAFF
j_call: TRBJ2-5; v_call: TRBV7-2; d_call: TRBD1; clone_size: NA; cdr3_nt: TGTGCCAGCAGCTCCCCGGTGACAGGGGAAGAGACCCAGTACTTC; cdr3_aa: CASSSPVTGEETQYF
j_call: TRBJ1-5; v_call: TRBV28; d_call: NA; clone_size: NA; cdr3_nt: TGTGCAGGGGGACGGATCAATCAGCCCCAGCATTTT; cdr3_aa: CAGGRINQPQHF
j_call: TRBJ1-1; v_call: TRBV7-9; d_call: NA; clone_size: NA; cdr3_nt: TGTGCCAGCAGCTTATTCCCAACAGTCCAATCGAACACTGAAGCTTTCTTT; cdr3_aa: CASSLFPTVQSNTEAFF
j_call: TRBJ2-7; v_call: TRBV12-3/TRBV12-4; d_call: TRBD2; clone_size: NA; cdr3_nt: TGTGCCAGCAGTGCCCCGACTAGCGGGGTCTACGAGCAGTACTTC; cdr3_aa: CASSAPTSGVYEQYF
j_call: TRBJ1-1; v_call: TRBV11-3; d_call: TRBD1; clone_size: NA; cdr3_nt: TGTGCCAGCAGTAAGCGACAGGGGGCGAAGGATTGGGGACGCACTGAAGCTTTCTTT; cdr3_aa: CASSKRQGAKDWGRTEAFF
j_call: TRBJ2-3; v_call: TRBV24-1; d_call: NA; clone_size: NA; cdr3_nt: TGTGCCACCAGTGAGTCAGGGGAGATCACAGATACGCAGTATTTT; cdr3_aa: CATSESGEITDTQYF
j_call: TRBJ2-1; v_call: TRBV5-1; d_call: TRBD1; clone_size: NA; cdr3_nt: TGCGCCAGCAGCTTGGGGACAGGGCCTTACTACAATGAGCAGTTCTTC; cdr3_aa: CASSLGTGPYYNEQFF
j_call: TRBJ1-2; v_call: TRBV27; d_call: NA; clone_size: once; cdr3_nt: TGTGCCAGCAGTTTACCCCCCCCATTCTTCTATGGCTACACCTTC; cdr3_aa: CASSLPPPFFYGYTF
j_call: TRBJ2-5; v_call: TRBV20-1; d_call: TRBD1; clone_size: NA; cdr3_nt: TGCAGTGCTAGAGACCCAAGAGGAACAGGGGTCGGAGAGACCCAGTACTTC; cdr3_aa: CSARDPRGTGVGETQYF
j_call: TRBJ1-1; v_call: TRBV7-9; d_call: NA; clone_size: NA; cdr3_nt: TGTGCCAGCAGCTTAGTACCGGACCTTAACACTGAAGCTTTCTTT; cdr3_aa: CASSLVPDLNTEAFF
j_call: TRBJ2-1; v_call: TRBV7-9; d_call: NA; clone_size: NA; cdr3_nt: TGTGCCAGCGGGCCCGGGACTTCATACAATGAGCAGTTCTTC; cdr3_aa: CASGPGTSYNEQFF
j_call: TRBJ1-2; v_call: TRBV27; d_call: NA; clone_size: NA; cdr3_nt: TGTGCCAGCAGTTTATCGCGCAGCTATGGCTACACCTTC; cdr3_aa: CASSLSRSYGYTF
j_call: TRBJ2-7; v_call: TRBV6-1; d_call: TRBD1; clone_size: NA; cdr3_nt: TGTGCCAGCAGTGAGTACAGGGGAGTCTACGAGCAGTACTTC; cdr3_aa: CASSEYRGVYEQYF
j_call: TRBJ1-3; v_call: TRBV28; d_call: TRBD1; clone_size: NA; cdr3_nt: TGTGCCAGCAATGACAGGGCGGCTGGAAACACCATATATTTT; cdr3_aa: CASNDRAAGNTIYF
j_call: TRBJ2-3; v_call: TRBV28; d_call: NA; clone_size: once; cdr3_nt: TGTGCCAGCTCGCTGCTGACAGTCCCCACAGATACGCAGTATTTT; cdr3_aa: CASSLLTVPTDTQYF
j_call: TRBJ1-2; v_call: TRBV30; d_call: TRBD1; clone_size: NA; cdr3_nt: TGTGCCTGGAGTGTACAGGGGGACTACTATGGCTACACCTTC; cdr3_aa: CAWSVQGDYYGYTF
j_call: TRBJ1-4; v_call: TRBV7-8; d_call: TRBD1; clone_size: NA; cdr3_nt: TGTGCCAGCAGCCAACGGACAGGACCATTGGGGACTAATGAAAAACTGTTTTTT; cdr3_aa: CASSQRTGPLGTNEKLFF
j_call: TRBJ1-4; v_call: TRBV5-6; d_call: NA; clone_size: NA; cdr3_nt: TGTGCCAGCAGCTTGGGGGCGGCACGGGAAAAACTGTTTTTT; cdr3_aa: CASSLGAAREKLFF
j_call: TRBJ2-3; v_call: TRBV6-5; d_call: NA; clone_size: NA; cdr3_nt: TGTGCCAGCACCACGGGAAATACGCAGTATTTT; cdr3_aa: CASTTGNTQYF
j_call: TRBJ2-3; v_call: TRBV20-1; d_call: NA; clone_size: once; cdr3_nt: TGCAGTGCTAGAGGAACAAAGCCAGATACGCAGTATTTT; cdr3_aa: CSARGTKPDTQYF
j_call: TRBJ1-2; v_call: TRBV12-3/TRBV12-4; d_call: NA; clone_size: once; cdr3_nt: TGTGCCAGCAGTCCCTGGGAATGGGCTAACTATGGCTACACCTTC; cdr3_aa: CASSPWEWANYGYTF
j_call: TRBJ1-2; v_call: TRBV7-9; d_call: NA; clone_size: once; cdr3_nt: TGTGCCAGCAGCTTAGAAGGGGTCTATGGCTACACCTTC; cdr3_aa: CASSLEGVYGYTF
j_call: TRBJ2-2; v_call: TRBV5-4; d_call: NA; clone_size: NA; cdr3_nt: TGTGCCAGCAGCTTGGATGGCAGGGGAAGCACCGGGGAGCTGTTTTTT; cdr3_aa: CASSLDGRGSTGELFF
j_call: TRBJ2-1; v_call: TRBV4-3; d_call: TRBD2; clone_size: few; cdr3_nt: TGCGCCAGCAGCCAAGTTACCGGACTAGCGGGACCTGAGCAGTTCTTC; cdr3_aa: CASSQVTGLAGPEQFF
j_call: TRBJ1-1; v_call: TRBV19; d_call: NA; clone_size: few; cdr3_nt: TGTGCCAGTAGTACCAGAACCAGAATTAACACTGAAGCTTTCTTT; cdr3_aa: CASSTRTRINTEAFF
j_call: TRBJ2-3; v_call: TRBV2; d_call: NA; clone_size: NA; cdr3_nt: TGTGCCAGCAGTGATGGGGGGATCACAGATACGCAGTATTTT; cdr3_aa: CASSDGGITDTQYF
j_call: TRBJ1-5; v_call: TRBV2; d_call: NA; clone_size: NA; cdr3_nt: TGTGCTCGAGGGGCAGATAGCAATCGGCCCCAGCATTTT; cdr3_aa: CARGADSNRPQHF
j_call: TRBJ1-3; v_call: TRBV6-5; d_call: NA; clone_size: NA; cdr3_nt: TGTGCCAGCAGTTATCACAGGGCCATCTCTGGAAACACCATATATTTT; cdr3_aa: CASSYHRAISGNTIYF
j_call: TRBJ1-2; v_call: TRBV7-8; d_call: NA; clone_size: NA; cdr3_nt: TGTGCCAGCAGCTTAGTTAATACCCGTCATGGCTACACCTTC; cdr3_aa: CASSLVNTRHGYTF
j_call: TRBJ1-1; v_call: TRBV4-1; d_call: NA; clone_size: NA; cdr3_nt: TGCGCCAGCAGCCAGGGACGGGGTATGAACACTGAAGCTTTCTTT; cdr3_aa: CASSQGRGMNTEAFF
j_call: TRBJ1-5; v_call: TRBV19; d_call: TRBD1; clone_size: NA; cdr3_nt: TGTGCCAGTAGAGGGACAGGGTATCATCAGCCCCAGCATTTT; cdr3_aa: CASRGTGYHQPQHF
j_call: TRBJ1-2; v_call: TRBV7-9; d_call: NA; clone_size: once; cdr3_nt: TGTGCCAGCAGCTTAGCAAGCGCACAGTTGGACTATGGCTACACCTTC; cdr3_aa: CASSLASAQLDYGYTF
j_call: TRBJ2-1; v_call: TRBV4-1; d_call: NA; clone_size: NA; cdr3_nt: TGCGCCAGCAGCCAAGAAGTCCGTAGGTCCAATGAGCAGTTCTTC; cdr3_aa: CASSQEVRRSNEQFF
j_call: TRBJ2-5; v_call: TRBV25-1; d_call: NA; clone_size: NA; cdr3_nt: TGTGCCAGCAGTGAATATAAGGGAGAGACCCAGTACTTC; cdr3_aa: CASSEYKGETQYF
j_call: TRBJ2-1; v_call: TRBV5-6; d_call: TRBD2; clone_size: NA; cdr3_nt: TGTGCCAGCAGCCAAGCTAGCGGGAGGGCACCTGTAAAGTTCTTC; cdr3_aa: CASSQASGRAPVKFF
j_call: TRBJ2-2; v_call: TRBV7-9; d_call: NA; clone_size: few; cdr3_nt: TGTGCCAGCAACGCGGCCGGGGAGCTGTTTTTT; cdr3_aa: CASNAAGELFF
j_call: TRBJ2-1; v_call: TRBV27; d_call: NA; clone_size: NA; cdr3_nt: TGTGCCAGCAGTTTATCGAAGTACAATGAGCAGTTCTTC; cdr3_aa: CASSLSKYNEQFF
j_call: TRBJ1-2; v_call: TRBV14; d_call: NA; clone_size: once; cdr3_nt: TGTGCCAGCAGCCCCGGAGGAGGGAGTAACTATGGCTACACCTTC; cdr3_aa: CASSPGGGSNYGYTF
j_call: TRBJ2-1; v_call: TRBV7-9; d_call: NA; clone_size: NA; cdr3_nt: TGTGCCAGCAGCTTCCCCTCGACTAGTGAGCAGTTCTTC; cdr3_aa: CASSFPSTSEQFF
j_call: TRBJ1-2; v_call: TRBV6-5; d_call: NA; clone_size: NA; cdr3_nt: TGTGCCAGCAGTTATTCCAGGGTGAGCGGCTACACCTTC; cdr3_aa: CASSYSRVSGYTF
j_call: TRBJ2-1; v_call: TRBV25-1; d_call: NA; clone_size: NA; cdr3_nt: TGTGCCAGCAGTGAAAACAGCGTTCCTCCTTCCAATGAGCAGTTCTTC; cdr3_aa: CASSENSVPPSNEQFF
j_call: TRBJ2-1; v_call: TRBV9; d_call: TRBD2; clone_size: NA; cdr3_nt: TGTGCCAGCAGCGTAGAGGGCGGGAGGGCCGATGAGCAGTTCTTC; cdr3_aa: CASSVEGGRADEQFF
j_call: TRBJ2-7; v_call: TRBV4-2; d_call: NA; clone_size: NA; cdr3_nt: TGTGCCAGCAGCCAAGAGGGGGTTATCCACGAGCAGTACTTC; cdr3_aa: CASSQEGVIHEQYF
j_call: TRBJ1-1; v_call: TRBV6-1; d_call: NA; clone_size: NA; cdr3_nt: TGTGCCAGCAGCGACGGTCTAAACACTGAAGCTTTCTTT; cdr3_aa: CASSDGLNTEAFF
j_call: TRBJ2-3; v_call: TRBV19; d_call: TRBD1; clone_size: NA; cdr3_nt: TGTGCCAGTAGCAGACAGGGTCTGATGACAGATACGCAGTATTTT; cdr3_aa: CASSRQGLMTDTQYF
j_call: TRBJ2-3; v_call: TRBV7-3; d_call: TRBD2; clone_size: NA; cdr3_nt: TGTGCCAGCAGCCCGAGCGGGAGTTCCACAGATACGCAGTATTTT; cdr3_aa: CASSPSGSSTDTQYF
j_call: TRBJ1-4; v_call: TRBV5-1; d_call: NA; clone_size: NA; cdr3_nt: TGCGCCAGCAGCTTTTTGAGTCCAAGGAGTAATAAACTGTTTTTT; cdr3_aa: CASSFLSPRSNKLFF
j_call: TRBJ1-2; v_call: TRBV12-3/TRBV12-4; d_call: NA; clone_size: NA; cdr3_nt: TGTGCCAGCAGTTTAGGTCGAGCCTATGGCTACACCTTC; cdr3_aa: CASSLGRAYGYTF
j_call: TRBJ1-1; v_call: TRBV4-1; d_call: NA; clone_size: few; cdr3_nt: TGCGCCAGCAGCCAAGGACAGAACACTGAAGCTTTCTTT; cdr3_aa: CASSQGQNTEAFF